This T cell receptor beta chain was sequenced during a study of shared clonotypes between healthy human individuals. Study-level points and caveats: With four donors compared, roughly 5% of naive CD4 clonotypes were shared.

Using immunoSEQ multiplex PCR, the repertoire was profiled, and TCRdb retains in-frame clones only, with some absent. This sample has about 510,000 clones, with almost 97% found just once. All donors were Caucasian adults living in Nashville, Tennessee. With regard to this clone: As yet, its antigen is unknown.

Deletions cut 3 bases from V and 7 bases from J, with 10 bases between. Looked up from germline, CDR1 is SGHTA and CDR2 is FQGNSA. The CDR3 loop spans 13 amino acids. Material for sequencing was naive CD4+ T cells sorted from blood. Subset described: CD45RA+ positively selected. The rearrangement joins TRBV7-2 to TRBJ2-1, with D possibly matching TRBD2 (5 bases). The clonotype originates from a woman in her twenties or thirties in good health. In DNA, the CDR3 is TGTGCCAGCAGCTTCCTTAGGGAGAATGAGCAGTTCTTC. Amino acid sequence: CASSFLRENEQFF.